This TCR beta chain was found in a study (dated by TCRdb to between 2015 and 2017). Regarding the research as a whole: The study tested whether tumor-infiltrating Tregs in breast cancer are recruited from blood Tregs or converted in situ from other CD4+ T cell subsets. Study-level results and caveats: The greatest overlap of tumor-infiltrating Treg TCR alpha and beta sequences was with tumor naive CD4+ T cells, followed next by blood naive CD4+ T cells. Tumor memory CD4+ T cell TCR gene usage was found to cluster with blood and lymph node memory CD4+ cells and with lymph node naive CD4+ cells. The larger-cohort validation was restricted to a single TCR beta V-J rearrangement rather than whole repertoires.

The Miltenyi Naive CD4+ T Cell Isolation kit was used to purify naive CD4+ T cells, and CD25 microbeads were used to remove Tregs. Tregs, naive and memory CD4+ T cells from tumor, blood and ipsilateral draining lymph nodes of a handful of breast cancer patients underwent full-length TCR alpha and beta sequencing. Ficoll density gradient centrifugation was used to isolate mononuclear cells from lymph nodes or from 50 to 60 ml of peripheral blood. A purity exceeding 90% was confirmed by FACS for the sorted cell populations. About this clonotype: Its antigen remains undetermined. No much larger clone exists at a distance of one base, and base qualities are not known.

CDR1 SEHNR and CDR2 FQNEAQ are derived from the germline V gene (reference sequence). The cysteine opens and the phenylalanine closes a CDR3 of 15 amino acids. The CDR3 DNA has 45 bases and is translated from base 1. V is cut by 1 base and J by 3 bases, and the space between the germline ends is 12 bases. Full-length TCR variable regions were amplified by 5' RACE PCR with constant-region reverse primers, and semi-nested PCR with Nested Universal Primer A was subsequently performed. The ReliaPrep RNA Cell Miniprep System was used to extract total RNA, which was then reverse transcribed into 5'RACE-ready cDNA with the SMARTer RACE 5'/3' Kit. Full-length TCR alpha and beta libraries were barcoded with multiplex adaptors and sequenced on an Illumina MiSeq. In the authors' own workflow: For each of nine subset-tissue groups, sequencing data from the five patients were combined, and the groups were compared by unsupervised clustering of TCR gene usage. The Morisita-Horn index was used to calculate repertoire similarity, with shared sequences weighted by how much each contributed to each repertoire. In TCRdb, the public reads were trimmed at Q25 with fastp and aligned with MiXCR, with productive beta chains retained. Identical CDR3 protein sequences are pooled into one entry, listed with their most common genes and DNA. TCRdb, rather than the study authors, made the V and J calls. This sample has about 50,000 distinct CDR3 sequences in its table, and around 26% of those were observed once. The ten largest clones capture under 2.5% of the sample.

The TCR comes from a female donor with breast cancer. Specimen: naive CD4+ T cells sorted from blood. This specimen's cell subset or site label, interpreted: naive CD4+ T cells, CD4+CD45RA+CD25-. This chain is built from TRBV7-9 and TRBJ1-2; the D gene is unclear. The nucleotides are TGTGCCAGCAGCTTAGGGCCGATGGCCGACTATGGCTACACCTTC. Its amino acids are CASSLGPMADYGYTF.